A single sample gave rise to the 23 T cell receptor beta chains below, sequenced in a study of cytomegalovirus exposure and HLA in healthy donors. The PCR used 60 Vbeta and 13 Jbeta primers. The assay was immunoSEQ multiplex PCR, and TCRdb's table has in-frame clones only and misses some. The repertoire holds just under 250,000 clones, with roughly 80% as singletons. The specimen sequenced was PBMCs. The receptors originated from a woman between 40 and 50 years old in good health and CMV-seropositive.

The count of this clone is one. This sequence joins TRBV4-2 and TRBJ1-2; the D gene is possibly TRBD1 (5 bases). In germline, CDR1 is LGHNA, CDR2 YNFKEQ. Deletions cut 3 bases from V and 4 bases from J, with 12 bases between. The CDR3 loop spans 14 amino acids. The CDR3 spells CASSHPGTSYGYTF. CDR3 in DNA: TGTGCCAGCAGCCATCCCGGGACTAGCTATGGCTACACCTTC.

This chain links TRBV7-6 with TRBJ1-3, with D hard to call. Between the trimmed V and J ends, which lost 2 bases and 2 bases, there was a span of 7 bases. The CDR3 covers 14 residues. CDR1 SGHVS and CDR2 FNYEAQ come from the germline V gene. In DNA, the CDR3 is TGTGCCAGCAGCTTACGGGGTACTGGAAACACCATATATTTT. It encodes CASSLRGTGNTIYF.

This chain uses TRBV5-1 with TRBJ2-2; TRBD1 matches at 9 bases. The CDR3 covers 15 residues. V shed 4 bases, J shed 4 bases, and the junction held 5 bases outside the gene matches. In germline, CDR1 is SGHRS, CDR2 YFSETQ. The CDR3 sequence is CASSPLTGGTGELFF. The DNA of the CDR3 is TGCGCCAGCAGCCCCTTGACAGGGGGCACCGGGGAGCTGTTTTTT.

The chain joins TRBV27 to TRBJ2-3, with 7 bases that match TRBD2. The CDR3 extends over 16 amino acids. CDR1 and CDR2 from the germline V gene are MNHEY and SMNVEV (reference sequence). With V trimmed by 8 bases and J by 1 base, 12 bases remained unmatched. CDR3 nucleotide sequence: TGTGCCAGCTTCCCCCTCTCGGCGGGGGGCACAGATACGCAGTATTTT. Protein product: CASFPLSAGGTDTQYF.

The rearrangement links TRBV18 to TRBJ1-6; 8 bases align to TRBD1. The CDR3 consists of 15 residues. CDR1 is KGHSH, CDR2 LQKENI, per germline. With V trimmed by 6 bases and J by 2 bases, 3 bases remained unmatched. For the CDR3, the DNA is TGTGCCAGCTCGCAGGGGGCCACCTATAATTCACCCCTCCACTTT. It specifies CASSQGATYNSPLHF.

In this sample, this clone turned up a few times. The gene calls are TRBV6-5 and TRBJ1-1; D call uncertain. This CDR3 has 15 amino acids. Trimming removed 1 base at V and 1 base at J, with 10 bases between. CDR1 MNHEY and CDR2 SVGAGI come from the germline V gene. CDR3 sequence reads: CASSYLSGPNTEAFF. CDR3 bases: TGTGCCAGCAGTTACTTAAGCGGACCGAACACTGAAGCTTTCTTT.

The V call is TRBV14, the J call TRBJ2-1; D gene ambiguous. V lost 0 bases to trimming and J lost 8 bases, with 17 bases between them. Germline CDR1 reads SGHDN; CDR2 reads FVKESK. The CDR3 sequence is 16 residues long. The CDR3 is CASSQDLRRRPDEQFF. CDR3 nucleotide sequence: TGTGCCAGCAGCCAAGATCTTAGGCGGAGACCCGATGAGCAGTTCTTC.

The chain carries TRBV7-2 and TRBJ2-3, with 13 bases matching TRBD2. V dropped 5 bases and J dropped 5; count of bases not matched to a gene: 16. The germline CDR1 and CDR2 sequences are SGHTA and FQGNSA. CDR3 size: 19 residues. The CDR3: CASSRHGTSGAVKGDTQYF. The DNA of the CDR3 is TGTGCCAGCAGCCGACACGGGACTAGCGGGGCAGTTAAAGGAGATACGCAGTATTTT.

The V gene is TRBV4-3, the J gene TRBJ1-4; D remains ambiguous. V lost 0 bases, J lost 8 bases, and 10 bases lay in between. The CDR3 totals 14 residues. The germline V gene encodes CDR1 LGHNA and CDR2 YSLEER. The CDR3 coding sequence is TGCGCCAGCAGCCAAGATGCGGGGTGGGAAAAACTGTTTTTT. Its protein product is CASSQDAGWEKLFF.

The chain combines TRBV5-1 with TRBJ2-5; TRBD2 agrees at 11 bases. The V gene's germline CDR1 is SGHRS and CDR2 YFSETQ. Germline trimming cut 2 bases from V and 5 bases from J; bases unmatched to any gene: 5. This CDR3 spans 15 amino acids. The CDR3 sequence: CASSFIAGGVETQYF. The DNA for the CDR3 is TGCGCCAGCAGCTTCATAGCGGGGGGGGTCGAGACCCAGTACTTC.

This clone has just a few counts. One junction end disagrees with the germline gene, perhaps due to a read error. Other DNA sequences in this specimen translate into the identical CDR3. The chain links TRBV7-9 to TRBJ2-7, with TRBD2 identical over 8 bases. Germline CDR1 reads SEHNR; CDR2 reads FQNEAQ (reference sequence). This CDR3 region has 13 residues. The CDR3 spells CSSSLGTSYEQYF. The CDR3 nucleotides are TGTTCCAGCAGCTTGGGGACTAGCTACGAGCAGTACTTC.

The gene calls are TRBV5-1 and TRBJ1-4, with D maybe TRBD1 (5 bases). Germline loops: CDR1 SGHRS, CDR2 YFSETQ. Between the trimmed V and J ends, which lost 1 base and 8 bases, there was a span of 12 bases. This CDR3 spans 14 amino acids. The CDR3 DNA reads TGCGCCAGCAGCTTGTCGGGGGTGGGAGAAAAACTGTTTTTT. This codes for CASSLSGVGEKLFF.

This chain connects TRBV7-9 to TRBJ1-2, with D maybe TRBD1 (5 bases). Germline loops: CDR1 SEHNR, CDR2 FQNEAQ (reference sequence). With 2 bases removed from V and 5 bases from J, the gap between germline ends came to 12 bases. The CDR3 loop spans 14 amino acids. CDR3 residues: CASSLRPRDYGYTF. The CDR3 nucleotides are TGTGCCAGCAGCTTAAGGCCCAGGGATTATGGCTACACCTTC.

V gene TRBV10-1 combines with J gene TRBJ2-1; 8 nucleotides agree with TRBD2. Germline V gene data show CDR1 as WNHNN and CDR2 as SYGVQD (reference sequence). With V trimmed by 6 bases and J by 9 bases, 7 bases remained unmatched. This CDR3 is built from 13 residues. This CDR3 is CASRREEGGEQFF. The CDR3 DNA reads TGCGCCAGCAGGCGGGAGGAAGGGGGTGAGCAGTTCTTC.

The chain is built from TRBV12-5 and TRBJ2-3; 9 bases fit TRBD1. The CDR3 extends over 17 amino acids. J lost 6 bases, V lost 4 bases, and 14 bases had no gene match. CDR1 LGHNT and CDR2 FRNRAP come from the germline V gene. The CDR3: CASGSGQGGLLADTQYF. In nucleotides, the CDR3 is TGTGCTAGTGGTTCGGGACAGGGTGGCCTCTTAGCGGATACGCAGTATTTT.

The chain carries TRBV5-1 and TRBJ2-1; TRBD2 matches at 11 bases. Germline values: CDR1 SGHRS, CDR2 YFSETQ. V lost 1 base and J lost 0; bases outside the gene matches: 6. CDR3 size: 18 residues. CDR3 DNA sequence: TGCGCCAGCAGCTTGAGGGCTAGCGGGGGGAGCTCCTACAATGAGCAGTTCTTC. This encodes CASSLRASGGSSYNEQFF.

The chain employs TRBV10-3 and TRBJ2-1, with D maybe TRBD2 (7 bases). CDR1 is ENHRY, CDR2 SYGVKD, per germline. The CDR3 covers 13 residues. The V and J ends lost 7 bases and 4 bases respectively, with 11 bases between them. This CDR3 reads CAITGGLYNEQFF. The CDR3 nucleotides are TGTGCCATCACGGGGGGCCTATACAATGAGCAGTTCTTC.

Points on this clone: An end of the junction does not agree with germline; a read error may underlie this. The rearrangement uses TRBV6-5 and TRBJ1-1; D perhaps matches TRBD1 (6 bases). Germline V gene sequence: CDR1 MNHEY, CDR2 SVGAGI. The CDR3 is made up of 13 amino acids. This CDR3 is CASRQGRNAEAFF. CDR3 nucleotide sequence: TGTGCCAGCAGACAGGGTAGGAACGCTGAAGCTTTCTTT.

The chain combines TRBV5-3 with TRBJ2-7, with 7 bases aligning to TRBD2. TRBV5-3 is flagged as an ORF with uncertain function. The CDR3 is made up of 13 amino acids. Unmatched junction bases numbered 6, after V lost 3 bases and J lost 6 bases. Here the CDR3 reads CARSWGGCGEQYF. The CDR3, as DNA: TGTGCCAGAAGCTGGGGGGGTTGTGGCGAGCAGTACTTC.

CDR3 amino acids: CASSLRRSGSTDTQYF. For the CDR3, the DNA is TGTGCCAGCAGCTTGAGACGGAGCGGGAGCACAGATACGCAGTATTTT. V is TRBV5-4 and J is TRBJ2-3; D is perhaps TRBD2 (6 bases). The ends were cut back, 1 base at V and 0 bases at J, with 12 bases in the middle. Germline lookup yields CDR1 SGHNT and CDR2 YYREEE (reference sequence). This CDR3 is built from 16 residues. The whole variable domain, remainder taken from reference TRBV5-4 and TRBJ2-3, is ETGVTQSPTHLIKTRGQQVTLRCSSQSGHNTVSWYQQALGQGPQFIFQYYREEENGRGNFPPRFSGLQFPNYSSELNVNALELDDSALYLCASSLRRSGSTDTQYFGPGTRLTVL.

The gene calls are TRBV18 and TRBJ1-2, with a weak D call TRBD1 (5 bases). CDR3 length equals 13 residues. Trimming removed 1 base at V and 6 bases at J, with 9 bases between. Germline CDR1 reads KGHSH; CDR2 reads LQKENI. The CDR3 loop reads CASSPRQGDGYTF. The CDR3 nucleotides read TGTGCCAGCTCACCACGCCAGGGTGATGGCTACACCTTC.

The sample holds one count of this clone. The chain carries TRBV2 and TRBJ2-2; 7 bases are shared with TRBD1. The CDR3 covers 16 residues. CDR1 is SNHLY and CDR2 is FYNNEI in the germline V gene. With V trimmed by 4 bases and J by 6 bases, 11 bases remained unmatched. The chain's CDR3 is CASSVRQGVIPGELFF. In nucleotides, the CDR3 is TGTGCCAGCAGTGTCAGACAGGGAGTGATTCCCGGGGAGCTGTTTTTT.

In this sample, this clone turned up once. J is TRBJ2-4 and V is TRBV30, with 7 bases identical to TRBD1. After removal of 1 base from V and 3 bases from J, the junction contained 6 bases not matched to a gene. The CDR3 is made up of 15 amino acids. Germline CDR1 reads GTSNPN; CDR2 reads SVGIG (reference sequence). The CDR3, as DNA: TGTGCCTGGAGTGACAGGGGAAAGGGCAAAAACATTCAGTACTTC. Translating gives CAWSDRGKGKNIQYF.